The 22 T cell receptor beta chains below come from one sample, sequenced in a study of multiple sclerosis patients with progressive multifocal leukoencephalopathy. Sample time point: before natalizumab initiation. This table comes from immunoSEQ multiplex PCR, and its TCRdb copy is limited to in-frame clones, with some not included. The sample lists 30,000 or so clones, approximately 89% seen once, with about 1.5% in the top ten. Sequencing was carried out using PBMCs. Receptor source: a human donor with multiple sclerosis.

This sequence joins TRBV30 and TRBJ1-5; weak D call: TRBD1 (5 bases). Looked up from germline, CDR1 is GTSNPN and CDR2 is SVGIG (reference sequence). Trimming removed 4 bases from V and 3 bases from J, with 13 bases in between. The CDR3 spans 14 residues. CDR3 residues: CAWTREDHNQPQHF. The DNA of the CDR3 is TGTGCCTGGACCAGGGAGGATCACAATCAGCCCCAGCATTTT.

V and J are TRBV7-2 and TRBJ2-7; TRBD1 is a possible D gene (5 bases). The germline CDR1 and CDR2 sequences are SGHTA and FQGNSA. V was clipped by 3 bases and J by 1 base, with 16 bases between them. The CDR3 is 16 amino acids. CDR3 region: CASSFELAPGSYEQYF. The CDR3, as DNA: TGTGCCAGCAGCTTTGAGCTGGCCCCAGGGTCCTACGAGCAGTACTTC.

The chain recombines TRBV7-8 with TRBJ2-4; weak D call: TRBD1 (6 bases). The CDR3 has 14 amino acids. The germline V and J ends were trimmed by 5 bases and 9 bases, with 17 bases remaining between them. Germline V CDR1 and CDR2: SGHVS, FQNEAQ. This chain's CDR3 is CASSPSLDRGIQYF. In DNA, the CDR3 is TGTGCCAGCAGCCCCTCGTTGGACAGAGGCATTCAGTACTTC.

The V and J genes are TRBV28 and TRBJ1-5, with D possibly matching TRBD1 (5 bases). V dropped 3 bases and J dropped 6 bases, with 12 bases sitting between them. The CDR3 is 14 amino acids. Per the germline V gene, CDR1 is MDHEN and CDR2 is SYDVKM. CDR3 region: CASSFGQGGQPQHF. The CDR3 nucleotides read TGTGCCAGCAGTTTCGGGCAGGGTGGTCAGCCCCAGCATTTT.

The chain carries TRBV5-4 and TRBJ1-2, with D possibly TRBD1 on 6 matching bases. Between the trimmed V and J ends, which lost 3 bases and 6 bases, there was a span of 15 bases. There are 14 residues in the CDR3. Per germline, CDR1 SGHNT and CDR2 YYREEE (reference sequence). The CDR3 coding sequence is TGTGCCAGCAGCTCTCCCCGGGACAACGATGGCTACACCTTC. This codes for CASSSPRDNDGYTF.

The chain links TRBV7-2 to TRBJ2-2, with D hard to call. In germline, CDR1 is SGHTA, CDR2 FQGNSA. Trimming took 0 bases from V and 3 from J, leaving 5 bases between them. The CDR3 loop spans 14 amino acids. CDR3 nucleotide sequence: TGTGCCAGCAGCTTAGCCCAGTACACCGGGGAGCTGTTTTTT. Translating it yields CASSLAQYTGELFF.

V gene TRBV4-2 combines with J gene TRBJ2-2; D possibly corresponds to TRBD2 (6 bases). Looked up from germline, CDR1 is LGHNA and CDR2 is YNFKEQ. CDR3 length equals 17 residues. V was shortened by 3 bases and J by 0 bases, with 14 bases between the two germline ends. In DNA, the CDR3 is TGTGCCAGCAGCCACGCTATAGCGGATGCGAACACCGGGGAGCTGTTTTTT. This translates into CASSHAIADANTGELFF.

The chain carries TRBV14 and TRBJ1-3; the match to TRBD1 covers 9 bases. The CDR3 spans 16 residues. J was trimmed by 0 bases and V by 6 bases; bases with no gene match: 6. Germline CDR1 and CDR2: SGHDN and FVKESK. Here the CDR3 DNA reads TGTGCCAGCAGAAAACAGGGGGCAAGCTCTGGAAACACCATATATTTT. It translates to CASRKQGASSGNTIYF. Variable domain in full (rest from reference TRBV14 and TRBJ1-3): EAGVTQFPSHSVIEKGQTVTLRCDPISGHDNLYWYRRVMGKEIKFLLHFVKESKQDESGMPNNRFLAERTGGTYSTLKVQPAELEDSGVYFCASRKQGASSGNTIYFGEGSWLTVV.

This chain joins TRBV7-8 and TRBJ2-7, with D hard to call. This CDR3 is 11 amino acids long. Germline V gene lookup returns CDR1 SGHVS and CDR2 FQNEAQ. The ends were cut back, 5 bases at V and 5 bases at J, with 7 bases in the middle. CDR3 sequence (DNA): TGTGCCAGCAGCATAGGGAACGAGCAGTACTTC. Protein: CASSIGNEQYF. Supplemented by reference TRBV7-8 and TRBJ2-7, the full variable domain reads GAGVSQSPRYKVAKRGQDVALRCDPISGHVSLFWYQQALGQGPEFLTYFQNEAQLDKSGLPSDRFFAERPEGSVSTLKIQRTQQEDSAVYLCASSIGNEQYFGPGTRLTVT.

The chain is built from TRBV7-2 and TRBJ1-1; TRBD1 matches 7 bases. Per germline, CDR1 SGHTA and CDR2 FQGNSA. The ends lost 6 bases at V and 7 bases at J; junction bases unmatched: 8. The CDR3 covers 13 residues. CDR3 nucleotides: TGTGCCAGCAGAGGGCAGGGGGGCCTTGAAGCTTTCTTT. Encoded protein: CASRGQGGLEAFF.

This chain's CDR3 is CASSVAGVSNTIYF. Here the CDR3 DNA reads TGTGCCAGCAGCGTAGCTGGGGTTAGCAACACCATATATTTT. V is TRBV9 and J is TRBJ1-3; no firm D call. This CDR3 has 14 amino acids. Germline CDR1 and CDR2: SGDLS and YYNGEE. The V end was cut by 0 bases, the J end by 7 bases, with 11 bases between.

V is TRBV9 and J is TRBJ2-7, with D possibly matching TRBD2 (6 bases). The CDR3 loop spans 14 amino acids. Germline CDR1 SGDLS, CDR2 YYNGEE. V lost 3 bases, J lost 0 bases, and 10 bases lay in between. This CDR3 reads CASSAGLGSYEQYF. In DNA form, the CDR3 reads TGTGCCAGCAGCGCGGGACTGGGCTCCTACGAGCAGTACTTC.

The chain is built from TRBV7-9 and TRBJ1-1; TRBD1 is a possible D gene (6 bases). From germline, CDR1 is SEHNR and CDR2 FQNEAQ (reference sequence). V was clipped by 11 bases and J by 8 bases, with 21 bases between them. The CDR3 contains 13 residues. In nucleotides, the CDR3 is TGTGCCGCCTCCGGGGCCAAGGGGGGCGAAGCTTTCTTT. Protein sequence: CAASGAKGGEAFF.

The chain is built from TRBV5-1 and TRBJ2-3; 9 bases fit TRBD1. The length of the CDR3 is 15 residues. Germline loops: CDR1 SGHRS, CDR2 YFSETQ. Trimming at V came to 4 bases and at J to 1 base, leaving 4 bases not matched to a gene. CDR3 region: CASSEGQGGTDTQYF. CDR3 nucleotides: TGCGCCAGCAGCGAGGGACAGGGAGGCACAGATACGCAGTATTTT.

In this sample, this clone turned up once. The junction shows a germline mismatch at one end, possibly a read error. V usage is TRBV7-7 and J usage is TRBJ2-7, with D hard to call. Germline values: CDR1 SSHAT, CDR2 FNYEAQ (reference sequence). The CDR3 loop spans 13 amino acids. CDR3 nucleotide sequence: TGTGCTAGCAGCCAAGGGCAGGAGTACGAGCAGTACTTC. Protein: CASSQGQEYEQYF.

This chain connects TRBV5-3 to TRBJ2-2; D may correspond to TRBD1 or TRBD2 (5 bases each). TRBV5-3 is noted as an ORF with a role that remains uncertain. The CDR3 is 17 residues long. V dropped 1 base and J dropped 3 bases, with 16 bases sitting between them. CDR3 residues: CARSLWHGAGYTGELFF. Written as DNA, the CDR3 is TGTGCCAGAAGCTTGTGGCATGGGGCGGGTTACACCGGGGAGCTGTTTTTT.

This clone came up once. The chain combines TRBV29-1 with TRBJ2-1; no firm D call. The germline V and J ends were trimmed by 4 bases and 10 bases, with 8 bases remaining between them. The length of the CDR3 is 10 residues. CDR1 is SQVTM, CDR2 ANQGSEA, per germline. CDR3 loop: CSVASLEQFF. The DNA for the CDR3 is TGCAGCGTTGCCTCCCTAGAGCAGTTCTTC.

CDR3 coding DNA: TGTGCCAGTTGCCATTATCCCCAGCTGAACAGGGGGCAAGGCAATCAGCCCCAGCATTTT. It codes for CASCHYPQLNRGQGNQPQHF. This chain joins TRBV21-1 and TRBJ1-5; TRBD1 was called by the table and not checked on the DNA. TRBV21-1 is a pseudogene. This CDR3 contains 20 residues.

J is TRBJ2-3 and V is TRBV9; D is unresolved. Trimming took off 0 bases at V and 3 bases at J, with 8 bases between the two ends. The CDR3 runs to 14 residues. Looked up from germline, CDR1 is SGDLS and CDR2 is YYNGEE. CDR3 in DNA: TGTGCCAGCAGCGTAGCCTCTGGAACAGATACGCAGTATTTT. Its translation: CASSVASGTDTQYF.

As for this clone: The junction and the germline gene differ at one end; a read error may be behind it. The V and J genes are TRBV7-2 and TRBJ2-3; D gene unclear. The germline gives CDR1 SGHTA, CDR2 FQGNSA. This CDR3 is built from 12 residues. The CDR3 nucleotides read TGTGCCACCAGCCTGGATGCAGATACGCAGTATTTT. Protein: CATSLDADTQYF.

This rearrangement joins TRBV7-2 to TRBJ1-1; D remains ambiguous. Germline CDR1 reads SGHTA; CDR2 reads FQGNSA. The V gene lost 0 bases and the J gene lost 6 bases, with 14 bases spanning the gap. The CDR3 totals 15 residues. The CDR3: CASSLAIKLVAEAFF. DNA for the CDR3: TGTGCCAGCAGCTTAGCGATTAAACTTGTCGCTGAAGCTTTCTTT.

The V call is TRBV6-1, the J call TRBJ1-1; D might be TRBD1 (5 bases). Germline CDR1 is MNHNS and CDR2 is SASEGT. The germline V and J ends were trimmed by 4 bases and 4 bases, with 10 bases remaining between them. The CDR3 sequence is 13 residues long. Written as DNA, the CDR3 is TGTGCCAGCAGTGCAGAGGGGATCACTGAAGCTTTCTTT. It yields the protein CASSAEGITEAFF.